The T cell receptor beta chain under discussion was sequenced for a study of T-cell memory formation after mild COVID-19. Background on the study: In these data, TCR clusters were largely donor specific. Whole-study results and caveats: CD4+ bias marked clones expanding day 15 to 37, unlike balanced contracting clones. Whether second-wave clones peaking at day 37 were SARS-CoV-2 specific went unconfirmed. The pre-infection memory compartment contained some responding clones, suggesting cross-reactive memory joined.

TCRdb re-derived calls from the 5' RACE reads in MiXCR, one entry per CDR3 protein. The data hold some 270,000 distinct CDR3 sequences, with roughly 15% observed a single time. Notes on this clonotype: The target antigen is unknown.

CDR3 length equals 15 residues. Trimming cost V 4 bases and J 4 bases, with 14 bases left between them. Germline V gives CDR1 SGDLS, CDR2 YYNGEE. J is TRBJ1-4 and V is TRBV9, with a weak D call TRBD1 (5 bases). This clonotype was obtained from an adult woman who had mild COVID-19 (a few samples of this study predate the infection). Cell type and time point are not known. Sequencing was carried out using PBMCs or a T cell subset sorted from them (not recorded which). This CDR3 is CASSTSPGGNEKLFF. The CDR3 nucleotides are TGTGCCAGCAGCACATCCCCGGGGGGTAATGAAAAACTGTTTTTT.